A selection of T cell receptor beta chains follows, all from one sample in a study of tumor and adjacent non-tumor tissue in lung cancer. Each CDR3 protein is one row after TCRdb ran MiXCR on the multiplex PCR reads. Among under 85,000 distinct CDR3 sequences listed, 76% were seen once. The sequenced sample was distant non-tumor lung tissue. Every receptor here comes from a man in his 70s with non-small cell lung cancer. Both conserved end residues are part of each CDR3. Fields, in order: V gene, CDR3 protein.

>TRBV13
CASSQSGVVAGTQYF
>TRBV11-2
CVSSPGRTERYF
>TRBV6-4
CASSQGTSGGNEHFF
>TRBV29-1
CSIGSSFYEQYF
>TRBV4-1
CASSNTIRTSLVLDKQYF
>TRBV4-1
CASSRTLAGEGGKRYF
>TRBV11-3
CASSPREGTTDTQYF
>TRBV12-3/TRBV12-4
CASTRTLTVLFNYGYTF
>TRBV5-1
CAIKPGDSNQPKHF
>TRBV11-3
CASSLSRGSSYKQFF
>TRBV4-3
CASSQEPGRAEYF
>TRBV11-3
CARSNRGHEKLLF
>TRBV29-1
CSVVPFQSSGEDGYSF
>TRBV12-3/TRBV12-4
CASRGRTGGSWNNEQFF
>TRBV5-6
CASGSVVLDRTYEQYF
>TRBV7-8
CASSLTGGTEAVF
>TRBV29-1
CSVTGTYRTDTQYF
>TRBV11-2
CDSSIVGTGVAGELFF
>TRBV11-2
CPSGLVGTGVAGELFF
>TRBV11-3
CATTCREVSTDTQYF
>TRBV7-9
CASGLEGVGFSGYTF